Sequencing of this T cell receptor beta chain was carried out in a study of T cell repertoires in cytomegalovirus infection. TCRdb reprocessed the reads via MiXCR and lists one record per CDR3 protein. Here the sample spans over 450,000 distinct CDR3 sequences, around 11% being singletons. The CDR3 contains 13 residues. Per the germline V gene, CDR1 is SGHVS and CDR2 is FNYEAQ. The ends were cut back, 5 bases at V and 2 bases at J, with 10 bases in the middle. In this sample, this clonotype turned up many times. The genes are TRBV7-6 and TRBJ2-7; D is perhaps TRBD1 or TRBD2 (5 bases each). The sequence came from a human donor in good health (CMV status not recorded). Some clones in this sample may be carry-over from other donors' samples. Sequenced material: PBMCs. The CDR3 bases are TGTGCCAGCAGCCGGGACGGGCCCTACGAGCAGTACTTC. It translates to CASSRDGPYEQYF.